This T cell receptor (beta chain) was identified in a study of Ad26.COV2.S vaccination and SARS-CoV-2 variants (dated by TCRdb to 2020 to 2022). With regard to the full study: Donors in the vaccine arm were drawn from COV1001, a phase I-IIa trial of Ad26.COV2.S in healthy adults that was multicentre, randomized, double-blind and placebo-controlled. Ad26.COV2.S was administered intramuscularly at 5 x 10^10 or 1 x 10^11 viral particles, either as a single shot or as two shots given 56 days apart. Sequencing of the TCRbeta repertoire served to evaluate the specificity and breadth of SARS-CoV-2-reactive T cell receptors following Ad26.COV2.S vaccination. The TCR-sequenced set comprised around 30 samples: roughly 19 Ad26.COV2.S vaccine recipients, 5 placebo recipients and 8 SARS-CoV-2 convalescent individuals. Participants in the trial were split at random into five groups of five each, receiving low-dose or high-dose Ad26.COV2.S once or twice, or else placebo on both occasions. Blinding of investigators to trial group allocation was maintained during experiments and outcome assessment. The study at large found these results: It was noted by the authors that total T cell responses may have been underestimated by the TCR breadth and depth analyses. The study lacked the statistical power to compare responses across vaccine doses or regimens. After vaccination, spike-specific CD8+ and CD4+ T cell responses were reported to show substantial breadth. Spike-specific TCR breadth was higher in Ad26.COV2.S recipients than in placebo recipients (P = 0.0014). Vaccine and placebo recipients had similar non-spike TCR breadth, a finding consistent with the vaccine containing only spike.

In this sample, this clone turned up once. The antigen this receptor binds is unknown. The sample holds no much larger clone one base away, and base qualities are not on file. TCRbeta CDR3 regions were sequenced with the immunoSEQ Assay. After extraction, genomic DNA underwent amplification by bias-controlled multiplex PCR, followed by high-throughput sequencing. Turning to the authors' computational methods: To quantify the absolute abundance of every unique TCRbeta CDR3 region, sequences were collapsed and filtered. T cell fraction was estimated by normalizing TCRbeta template counts to usable DNA, with usable DNA measured through amplification of reference genes found in all nucleated cells. Repertoire TCRs were annotated as SARS-CoV-2-specific by exact matching of V gene, CDR3 amino acid sequence and J gene to a known reactive TCR set. The reference SARS-CoV-2 TCR set came from MIRA and was filtered for enrichment in COVID-19-positive ImmuneCODE repertoires, removing public or cross-reactive TCRs. Based on the MIRA antigens, annotated TCRs were further analysed at the level of specific ORF or position within ORF. Breadth was defined as the number of annotated unique rearrangements divided by the total number of unique productive rearrangements, and depth was defined as the summed frequency of the annotated unique rearrangements. TCR breadth was compared between groups using two-sided Wilcoxon rank-sum tests. Not all clones reach the TCRdb copy of this immuneACCESS table, which keeps in-frame sequences only. Checked studies attribute under half of the gap to unresolved V genes and leave the rest unexplained. The DNA gave D and trimming, while V, J and clone size come from that table. The sample contains about 350,000 clones, about 87% of them found a single time. Of the sample, about 6.4% falls within the top ten clones.

The sample's treatment or condition label is to be understood as: some 19 received Ad26.COV2.S at low or high dose, single or two shots; roughly 5 received placebo; per-sample allocation not given. Repertoires of vaccine and placebo recipients were sequenced from samples collected on day 63 after the first injection. Cohort 1b enrolled 20 to 30 adults aged 18-55 years at a single site in Boston, USA, between 29 July and 7 August 2020. Ad26.COV2.S was a replication-incompetent adenovirus type 26 vector that expressed a prefusion-stabilized SARS-CoV-2 spike protein derived from the original Wuhan strain. V is pruned by 5 bases and J by 6 bases, leaving 4 bases of the junction without a gene match. Reading the germline V gene gives CDR1 SGHNT and CDR2 YENEEA. Taken from cysteine to phenylalanine, the CDR3 has 15 residues. Only the CDR3 DNA stays, 45 bases, in frame from base 1.

The TCR sequence derives from a person aged 18-60 years who received the Ad26.COV2.S COVID-19 vaccine or a placebo. This chain joins TRBV11-3 to TRBJ2-1, and 13 junction bases match TRBD2. The sequences come from peripheral blood, collected in a trial of Ad26.COV2.S vaccine versus placebo. CDR3 protein: CASSRGLAGPNEQFF. The nucleotides are TGTGCCAGCAGCCGGGGACTAGCGGGGCCCAATGAGCAGTTCTTC.